Described below is a single T cell receptor beta chain sequence and its context. CDR1 is SGHRS and CDR2 is YFSETQ in the germline V gene. CDR3 length equals 15 residues. V was shortened by 4 bases and J by 2 bases, with 13 bases between the two germline ends. This record comes from a study of control samples from healthy donors and cancer patients. This table comes from immunoSEQ multiplex PCR, and its TCRdb copy is limited to in-frame clones, with some not included. The sample shows approximately 100,000 clones, about four fifths of them seen only once. The TCR comes from a man aged 60 to 69 in good health. Sequencing was done on a sample of blood. V gene TRBV5-1 combines with J gene TRBJ2-1; D tentatively reads TRBD1 or TRBD2 (5 bases each). The CDR3 protein is CASSEGPEAYNEQFF. The CDR3 DNA reads TGCGCCAGCAGCGAGGGACCGGAGGCCTACAATGAGCAGTTCTTC.